One and the same sample provided the 6 T cell receptor beta chains below, sequenced in a study of Graves' ophthalmopathy and Graves' hyperthyroidism. RNA transcripts served as template for amplifying TCR beta CDR3 sequences. RT-PCR in the first round used HTBI primers; a second-round multiplex PCR followed. One entry per CDR3 protein, called by TCRdb with MiXCR from the multiplex PCR reads. This table has tens of thousands of distinct CDR3 sequences, approximately 47% appearing once. Sequencing was done on a sample of peripheral blood. The receptor source for this set is an adult woman with Graves' ophthalmopathy.

V usage is TRBV20-1 and J usage is TRBJ2-7; TRBD2 matches 7 bases. The ends lost 3 bases at V and 6 bases at J; junction bases unmatched: 2. Germline assignment: CDR1 DFQATT and CDR2 SNEGSKA (reference sequence). This CDR3 has 11 amino acids. The CDR3: CSARGGSEQYF. The CDR3 coding sequence is TGCAGTGCTAGGGGCGGGAGCGAGCAGTACTTC.

The sample holds many counts of this clonotype. This sequence joins TRBV6-4 and TRBJ2-3; D not resolved. V gave up 4 bases and J gave up 5 bases, with 10 bases separating them. Germline CDR1 and CDR2: MRHNA and SNTAGT. The CDR3 has 13 residues. As DNA, the CDR3 is TGTGCCAGCAGTGCCCAACCTTTAGATACGCAGTATTTT. As protein: CASSAQPLDTQYF.

This clonotype came up many times. The V call is TRBV4-1, the J call TRBJ2-2; unclear D gene. V lost 4 bases and J 2 bases, leaving 8 bases between the germline ends. The length of the CDR3 is 14 residues. Germline CDR1 and CDR2: MGHRA and YSYEKL. CDR3 sequence reads: CASSPTANTGELFF. The CDR3 DNA reads TGCGCCAGCAGCCCTACAGCCAACACCGGGGAGCTGTTTTTT.

This clonotype has a count of ten or more. The chain combines TRBV5-1 with TRBJ2-1; 13 bases map to TRBD2. CDR3 length: 14 amino acids. The germline V gene has CDR1 SGHRS and CDR2 YFSETQ. The trim removed 4 bases at V and 9 bases at J, leaving 4 bases unmatched. This CDR3 reads CASSGGTSGTEQFF. Here the CDR3 DNA reads TGCGCCAGCAGCGGGGGGACTAGCGGGACTGAGCAGTTCTTC.

This clonotype was counted at least ten times. The chain couples TRBV28 to TRBJ1-2; 10 bases are a match to TRBD1. Germline trimming cut 3 bases from V and 8 bases from J; bases unmatched to any gene: 9. The CDR3 has 15 residues. CDR1 and CDR2 (germline): MDHEN, SYDVKM. In DNA form, the CDR3 reads TGTGCCAGCAGTTTTCCCCCGGGACAGGGGATGGGCTACACCTTC. Residues: CASSFPPGQGMGYTF.

Notes on this clonotype: At one end the junction does not follow the germline gene, possibly because of a read error. This chain links TRBV12-3 or TRBV12-4 with TRBJ2-5; 7 positions match TRBD2. The CDR3 length is 15 residues. The CDR3 nucleotides are TGTGTCAGCAGTTTAGGAACGGGGAGGGGTGATACGCAGTATTTC. Translating gives CVSSLGTGRGDTQYF.